The 30 T cell receptor beta chains presented below share a single source sample, sequenced in a study of T cells in localized non-small cell lung cancer. The assay was immunoSEQ multiplex PCR, and TCRdb's table has in-frame clones only and misses some. The sample includes around 2,700 clones, 28% of them seen just once. Sequenced material: lung tumor tissue, taken before any cancer treatment. The source is a female donor of 60 years or more with stage I lung adenocarcinoma.

The table lists this clone with a few counts. The CDR3 reads CASTRTGGFYGYTF. CDR3 nucleotides: TGTGCCAGCACTCGGACAGGGGGCTTCTATGGCTACACCTTC. The rearrangement uses TRBV6-8 and TRBJ1-2; 11 positions match TRBD1. V was pared by 7 bases and J by 4 bases, with 5 bases of the junction left unmatched. The CDR3 length is 14 residues. CDR1 MNHGY and CDR2 SAAAGT come from the germline V gene.

The chain joins TRBV10-2 to TRBJ2-7; 13 bases map to TRBD2. Germline loops: CDR1 WSHSY, CDR2 SAAADI. V dropped 6 bases and J dropped 3; count of bases not matched to a gene: 8. This CDR3 has 16 residues. The CDR3: CASSDGLAGVHYEQYF. The CDR3 DNA reads TGCGCCAGCAGCGATGGACTAGCGGGAGTTCACTACGAGCAGTACTTC.

The chain is built from TRBV14 and TRBJ1-2; D is unclear. The V and J ends lost 1 base and 2 bases respectively, with 5 bases between them. This CDR3 comprises 13 residues. Germline CDR1 is SGHDN and CDR2 is FVKESK. CDR3 loop: CASSQVLNYGYTF. The CDR3 nucleotides are TGTGCCAGCAGCCAAGTTTTAAACTATGGCTACACCTTC.

This clone was counted between two and nine times. The chain carries TRBV9 and TRBJ1-4; no firm D call. There are 12 residues in the CDR3. V lost 5 bases and J 6 bases, leaving 8 bases between the germline ends. Germline CDR1 reads SGDLS; CDR2 reads YYNGEE. CDR3 coding DNA: TGTGCCAGCAGTTTATTTCATGAAAAACTGTTTTTT. Its protein is CASSLFHEKLFF.

This clone occurred a few times. The chain recombines TRBV9 with TRBJ2-5; the match to TRBD2 covers 8 bases. Germline-derived CDR1 and CDR2 are SGDLS and YYNGEE. Trimming at V came to 4 bases and at J to 5 bases, leaving 7 bases not matched to a gene. CDR3 size: 14 residues. In nucleotides, the CDR3 is TGTGCCAGCAGCCCCGGGACTAGTGGGGAGACCCAGTACTTC. It encodes CASSPGTSGETQYF.

This clone was recorded a few times. The chain joins TRBV11-3 to TRBJ2-5; 9 nucleotides agree with TRBD2. CDR1 SGHNT and CDR2 YENEEA come from the germline V gene. CDR3 length: 20 residues. The V gene end was trimmed by 5 bases and the J gene end by 1 base; junction bases not matched to a gene: 20. CDR3 sequence reads: CASSRRLAAPLSSLQETQYF. CDR3 sequence (DNA): TGTGCCAGCAGCCGGAGACTAGCGGCCCCTCTAAGTTCCCTCCAAGAGACCCAGTACTTC. Variable domain in full (rest from reference TRBV11-3 and TRBJ2-5): EAGVVQSPRYKIIEKKQPVAFWCNPISGHNTLYWYLQNLGQGPELLIRYENEEAVDDSQLPKDRFSAERLKGVDSTLKIQPAELGDSAVYLCASSRRLAAPLSSLQETQYFGPGTRLLVL.

The V call is TRBV10-2, the J call TRBJ2-7; 9 bases map to TRBD1. The CDR3 covers 14 residues. After removal of 6 bases from V and 3 bases from J, the junction contained 6 bases not matched to a gene. CDR1 is WSHSY and CDR2 is SAAADI in the germline V gene. CDR3 in amino acids: CASRGQGERYEQYV. Here the CDR3 DNA reads TGCGCCAGCAGGGGACAGGGTGAACGCTACGAGCAGTACGTC.

This chain links TRBV19 with TRBJ2-3; 7 nucleotides line up with TRBD2. The CDR3 loop spans 15 amino acids. V trimming: 8 bases; J trimming: 6 bases; junction bases outside the gene matches: 14. Germline CDR1 reads LNHDA; CDR2 reads SQIVND (reference sequence). The CDR3 region is CASATSAVEADTQYF. The DNA of the CDR3 is TGTGCCAGTGCTACTAGCGCCGTAGAGGCGGATACGCAGTATTTT.

In its sample, this clone was seen a few times. The chain uses TRBV6-8 and TRBJ2-6; D is uncertain. CDR1 MNHGY and CDR2 SAAAGT come from the germline V gene. V dropped 2 bases and J dropped 0 bases, with 2 bases sitting between them. The CDR3 sequence is 14 residues long. The CDR3 DNA sequence: TGTGCCAGCAGTTACGGCTCTGGGGCCAACGTCCTGACTTTC. Translated: CASSYGSGANVLTF.

This chain joins TRBV28 and TRBJ1-2, with TRBD1 as a possible D gene (6 bases). This CDR3 has 13 amino acids. Trimming stripped 10 bases from V and 4 bases from J, with 16 bases between. Germline V lookup: CDR1 MDHEN, CDR2 SYDVKM. The CDR3: CATSLRGSYGYTF. Here the CDR3 DNA reads TGTGCCACCTCATTAAGGGGGAGCTATGGCTACACCTTC.

The genes are TRBV5-1 and TRBJ1-1; D possibly corresponds to TRBD1 (6 bases). V dropped 3 bases and J dropped 1 base, with 10 bases sitting between them. CDR1 and CDR2 from the germline V gene are SGHRS and YFSETQ. This CDR3 is 14 amino acids long. The CDR3 sequence is CASSWGGTNTEAFF. CDR3 bases: TGCGCCAGCAGCTGGGGGGGCACGAACACTGAAGCTTTCTTT.

This clone is labeled medium-sized. This chain joins TRBV7-2 and TRBJ1-1, with a tentative D call TRBD1 (5 bases). The CDR3 loop spans 13 amino acids. The germline gives CDR1 SGHTA, CDR2 FQGNSA. Deletions cut 2 bases from V and 6 bases from J, with 10 bases between. CDR3 in amino acids: CASSLQGQPEAFF. In nucleotides, the CDR3 is TGTGCCAGCAGCTTACAGGGCCAGCCTGAAGCTTTCTTT.

The J gene is TRBJ2-1, the V gene TRBV7-1; the D is unclear. TRBV7-1 is annotated as an ORF whose role is uncertain. Trimming removed 4 bases at V and 12 bases at J, with 16 bases between. The CDR3 has 13 residues. CDR3 in amino acids: CASSLERPHSQFF. The DNA for the CDR3 is TGTGCCAGCAGCTTAGAGCGACCGCACTCGCAGTTCTTC.

By share, this clone counts as large. The J gene is TRBJ1-2, the V gene TRBV28; a weak D match, TRBD1 (5 bases). Germline V CDR1 and CDR2: MDHEN, SYDVKM. Trimming removed 8 bases from V and 2 bases from J, with 9 bases in between. The CDR3 consists of 12 residues. The CDR3 DNA reads TGTGCCAGCGGTGAGGGGAACTATGGCTACACCTTC. This codes for CASGEGNYGYTF.

This clone was picked up one time. This chain uses TRBV30 with TRBJ2-3; the D is unclear. The CDR3 loop spans 12 amino acids. Trimming shortened V by 8 bases and J by 2 bases, and 11 bases separated the two germline ends. Germline V gene sequence: CDR1 GTSNPN, CDR2 SVGIG (reference sequence). As DNA, the CDR3 is TGTGCCCGACAACACTACACAGATACGCAGTATTTT. Its translation: CARQHYTDTQYF.

The rearrangement uses TRBV5-1 and TRBJ2-1, with 7 bases fitting TRBD2. CDR3 length: 15 residues. Germline trimming cut 4 bases from V and 5 bases from J; bases unmatched to any gene: 9. Germline assignment: CDR1 SGHRS and CDR2 YFSETQ. The CDR3 DNA is TGCGCCAGCAGCCCCAGGACTAGTGACGACAATGAGCAGTTCTTC. Protein product: CASSPRTSDDNEQFF.

By frequency in the sample, this clone is medium-sized (0.01 to 0.1%). The chain recombines TRBV11-3 with TRBJ1-4; no firm D call. Germline CDR1 is SGHNT and CDR2 is YENEEA. Trimming cost V 7 bases and J 2 bases, with 17 bases left between them. This CDR3 is 16 amino acids long. CDR3 DNA sequence: TGTGCCAGCACCATGGCCCTCCGGGCTACTAATGAAAAACTGTTTTTT. It codes for CASTMALRATNEKLFF.

The chain links TRBV19 to TRBJ1-2; 7 bases fit TRBD1. The CDR3 loop spans 14 amino acids. Trimming at V came to 1 base and at J to 1 base, leaving 0 bases not matched to a gene. Per the germline V gene, CDR1 is LNHDA and CDR2 is SQIVND (reference sequence). This CDR3 is CASSIGQGNYGYTF. CDR3 nucleotide sequence: TGTGCCAGTAGTATAGGACAGGGTAACTATGGCTACACCTTC.

The rearrangement joins TRBV6-8 to TRBJ2-7; TRBD2 matches at 10 bases. CDR1 MNHGY and CDR2 SAAAGT come from the germline V gene. J gave up 2 bases and V 4 bases, and 8 bases lay outside the gene matches. CDR3 length: 16 amino acids. The CDR3 protein is CASSSTRTSGTYEQYF. The CDR3 DNA is TGTGCCAGCAGTTCTACCAGGACTAGCGGTACCTACGAGCAGTACTTC.

Turning to this clone: The junction departs from germline at one end; a sequencing error may be responsible. The genes are TRBV6-8 and TRBJ1-5; D remains unclear. Germline CDR1 MNHGY, CDR2 SAAAGT. This CDR3 comprises 13 residues. CDR3 coding DNA: TGTGCCATCAGTGGCCAGACGACGCAGCCCCAGCATTTT. Amino acid sequence: CAISGQTTQPQHF.

This clone is medium-sized in the sample. The chain uses TRBV9 and TRBJ2-3; the match to TRBD2 covers 10 bases. CDR3 length equals 18 residues. CDR1 SGDLS and CDR2 YYNGEE come from the germline V gene. The V and J ends lost 5 bases and 0 bases, in that order; junction bases with no gene match: 12. The CDR3 loop is CASSRSPGTSDSTDTQYF. CDR3 nucleotide sequence: TGTGCCAGCAGTAGAAGCCCCGGGACTAGCGATAGCACAGATACGCAGTATTTT.

In this sample, this clone turned up a few times. The V and J genes are TRBV6-8 and TRBJ2-7; D is perhaps TRBD1 (6 bases). The CDR3 has 15 residues. V was pared by 5 bases and J by 6 bases, with 20 bases between. The V gene's germline CDR1 is MNHGY and CDR2 SAAAGT. CDR3 sequence: CASSKTATGAAEQYV. CDR3 in DNA: TGTGCCAGCAGTAAAACGGCGACAGGAGCAGCCGAGCAGTACGTC.

By share, this clone counts as medium-sized. The genes are TRBV12-5 and TRBJ2-7, with a possible D match to TRBD1 (6 bases). Trimming cost V 3 bases and J 7 bases, with 10 bases left between them. CDR3 size: 12 residues. Looked up from germline, CDR1 is LGHNT and CDR2 is FRNRAP. The CDR3 here is CASGFLGQEQYV. The DNA for the CDR3 is TGTGCTAGTGGTTTCCTCGGACAGGAGCAGTACGTC.

This clone has more than one count but fewer than ten. This sequence joins TRBV10-2 and TRBJ2-3; 9 bases line up with TRBD2. The V segment lost 0 bases and the J segment 3 bases; nucleotides outside the gene matches: 4. Germline V lookup: CDR1 WSHSY, CDR2 SAAADI. CDR3 length: 16 residues. CDR3 nucleotides: TGCGCCAGCAGTGAGTCAGCAGCGGGAGGAACAGATACGCAGTATTTT. This encodes CASSESAAGGTDTQYF.

This rearrangement joins TRBV5-1 to TRBJ2-1; tentative D call: TRBD2 (8 bases). The germline CDR1 and CDR2 sequences are SGHRS and YFSETQ. This CDR3 region has 16 residues. The V and J ends lost 0 bases and 7 bases respectively, with 17 bases between them. The CDR3 loop is CASSLDGGRTGNEQFF. The CDR3 DNA sequence: TGCGCCAGCAGCTTGGATGGCGGGAGGACAGGAAATGAGCAGTTCTTC.

The rearrangement links TRBV9 to TRBJ1-1; D is unresolved. V was pared by 4 bases and J by 4 bases, with 23 bases between. The CDR3 contains 17 residues. Germline V lookup: CDR1 SGDLS, CDR2 YYNGEE. The CDR3 DNA sequence: TGTGCCAGCAGCCTCAGTGCGGGCGACCGCCGTGTCACTGAAGCTTTCTTT. It specifies CASSLSAGDRRVTEAFF.

This clone turned up a few times. This rearrangement joins TRBV7-2 to TRBJ1-4; D is ambiguous. Germline loops: CDR1 SGHTA, CDR2 FQGNSA. The V end was cut by 5 bases, the J end by 6 bases, with 19 bases between. There are 16 residues in the CDR3. The DNA of the CDR3 is TGTGCCAGCAGCGTAGGGAGCAGAGGGCCATATGAAAAACTGTTTTTT. Protein sequence: CASSVGSRGPYEKLFF.

This clone was detected a few times. This chain joins TRBV6-8 and TRBJ2-7, with no clear D. The CDR3 extends over 14 amino acids. The ends were cut back, 5 bases at V and 1 base at J, with 12 bases in the middle. Germline V CDR1 and CDR2: MNHGY, SAAAGT. The CDR3 protein is CASSDAPYSYEQYV. The DNA for the CDR3 is TGTGCCAGCAGTGACGCCCCTTATTCCTACGAGCAGTACGTC.

This clone was counted a few times. The rearrangement joins TRBV15 to TRBJ1-3, with 7 bases fitting TRBD1. The V and J ends lost 3 bases and 0 bases, in that order; junction bases with no gene match: 5. The germline CDR1 and CDR2 sequences are LNHNV and YYDKDF (reference sequence). This CDR3 has 16 amino acids. The CDR3 coding sequence is TGTGCCACCAGCAGGGGGGACAGCCACTCTGGAAACACCATATATTTT. Protein: CATSRGDSHSGNTIYF.

This clone has only a few counts. This chain uses TRBV6-8 with TRBJ1-5; TRBD1 is a possible D gene (6 bases). Germline V lookup: CDR1 MNHGY, CDR2 SAAAGT. V gave up 6 bases and J gave up 0 bases, with 15 bases separating them. The CDR3 runs to 16 residues. The CDR3, as DNA: TGTGCCAGCAGCCCCTCGGGCAGGGGTAGCAATCAGCCCCAGCATTTT. Translated: CASSPSGRGSNQPQHF.